Reported below is one TCR beta chain. What it binds is not known. This sample was taken from a study of cytomegalovirus exposure and HLA in healthy donors. Study context: Unique TCRs numbering roughly 80 million, obtained from HLA-typed donors, made up an early data release.

V lost 3 bases to trimming and J lost 6 bases; unmatched junction nucleotides: 8. Germline-derived CDR1 and CDR2 are MNHNY and SVGAGI (reference sequence). The CDR3 totals 15 residues. It was with 60 Vbeta and 13 Jbeta primers that the PCR ran. TCRdb keeps only in-frame clones here, not all; method: immunoSEQ multiplex PCR. The sample comprises 62,000 or so clones, over 75% of which are singletons, and less than 1.5% rests with the top ten. Study-wide points: When analyzed later, the rates of TCR association showed variation by HLA locus, with DRB1 the most and HLA-C the fewest.

Sequencing was performed on PBMCs. The gene calls are TRBV6-6 and TRBJ2-7; TRBD1 agrees at 10 bases. The source of this sequence is a man aged 18 to 30 in good health and CMV-seronegative. The CDR3 spells CASSYLGQGRGEQYF. The DNA for the CDR3 is TGTGCCAGCAGTTATTTGGGACAGGGGAGGGGCGAGCAGTACTTC.